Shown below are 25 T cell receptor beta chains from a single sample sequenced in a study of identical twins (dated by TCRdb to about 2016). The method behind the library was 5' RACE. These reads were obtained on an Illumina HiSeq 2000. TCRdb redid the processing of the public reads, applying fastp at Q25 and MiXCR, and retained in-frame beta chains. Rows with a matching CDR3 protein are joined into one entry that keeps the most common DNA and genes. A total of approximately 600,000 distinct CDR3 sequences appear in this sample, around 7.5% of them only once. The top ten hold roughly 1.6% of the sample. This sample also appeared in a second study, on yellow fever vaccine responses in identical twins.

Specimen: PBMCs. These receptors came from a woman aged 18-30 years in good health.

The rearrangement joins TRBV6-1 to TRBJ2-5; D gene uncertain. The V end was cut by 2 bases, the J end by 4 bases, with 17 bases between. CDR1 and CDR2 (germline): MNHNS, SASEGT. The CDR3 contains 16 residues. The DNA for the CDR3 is TGTGCCAGCAGTGAATACCCCGAGGACGGTCGAGAGACCCAGTACTTC. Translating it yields CASSEYPEDGRETQYF.

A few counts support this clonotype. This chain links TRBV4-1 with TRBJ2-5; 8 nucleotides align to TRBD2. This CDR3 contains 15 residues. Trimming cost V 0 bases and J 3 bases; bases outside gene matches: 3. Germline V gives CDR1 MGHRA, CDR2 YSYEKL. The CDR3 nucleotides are TGCGCCAGCAGCCAAGAGCGGGGGGTGAAAGAGACCCAGTACTTC. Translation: CASSQERGVKETQYF.

In DNA, the CDR3 is TGTGCCAGCAGCTTAGCAGTGGAGCAGTACGTC. This codes for CASSLAVEQYV. The chain carries TRBV11-2 and TRBJ2-7; D not resolved. CDR1 is SGHAT and CDR2 is FQNNGV in the germline V gene. V gave up 1 base and J gave up 7 bases, with 5 bases separating them. The length of the CDR3 is 11 residues.

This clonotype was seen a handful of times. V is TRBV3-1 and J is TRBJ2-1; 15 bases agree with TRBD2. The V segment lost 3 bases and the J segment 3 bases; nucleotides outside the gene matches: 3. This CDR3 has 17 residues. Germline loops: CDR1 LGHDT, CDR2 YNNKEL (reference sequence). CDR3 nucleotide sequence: TGTGCCAGCAGCCAGGGACTAGCGGGAGGTTTCTACAATGAGCAGTTCTTC. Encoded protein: CASSQGLAGGFYNEQFF.

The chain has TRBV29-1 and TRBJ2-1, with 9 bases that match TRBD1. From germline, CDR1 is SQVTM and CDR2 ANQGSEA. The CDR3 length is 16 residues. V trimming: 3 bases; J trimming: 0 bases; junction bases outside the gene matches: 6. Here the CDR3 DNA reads TGCAGCGTTGACGGGACAGGGCCGAGCTCCTACAATGAGCAGTTCTTC. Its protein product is CSVDGTGPSSYNEQFF.

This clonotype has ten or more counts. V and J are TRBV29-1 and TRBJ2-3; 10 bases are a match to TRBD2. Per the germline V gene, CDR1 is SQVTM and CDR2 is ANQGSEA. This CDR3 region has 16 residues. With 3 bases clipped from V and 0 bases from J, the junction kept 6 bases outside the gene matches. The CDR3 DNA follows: TGCAGCGTTGACCTCGGACTAGCGGCTAGCACAGATACGCAGTATTTT. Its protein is CSVDLGLAASTDTQYF.

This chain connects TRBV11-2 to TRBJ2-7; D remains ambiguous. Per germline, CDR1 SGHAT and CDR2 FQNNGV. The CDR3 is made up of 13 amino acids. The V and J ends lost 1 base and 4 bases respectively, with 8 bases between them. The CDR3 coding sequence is TGTGCCAGCAGCTTAGGGGATATTTACGAGCAGTACGTC. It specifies CASSLGDIYEQYV.

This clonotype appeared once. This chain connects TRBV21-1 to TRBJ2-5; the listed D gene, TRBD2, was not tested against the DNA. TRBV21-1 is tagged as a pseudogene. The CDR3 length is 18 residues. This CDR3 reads CASSKCWGLPVGQETQYF. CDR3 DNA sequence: TGTGCCAGCAGCAAATGTTGGGGACTACCTGTTGGACAAGAGACCCAGTACTTC.

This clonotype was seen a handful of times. The CDR3 spells CASSETSGAFKEGYNEQFF. CDR3 nucleotides: TGTGCCAGCAGCGAAACTAGCGGGGCCTTTAAAGAGGGGTACAATGAGCAGTTCTTC. The rearrangement uses TRBV11-1 and TRBJ2-1; 10 nucleotides line up with TRBD2. In germline, CDR1 is SGHAT, CDR2 FQDESV (reference sequence). This CDR3 spans 19 amino acids. V was pared by 5 bases and J by 4 bases, with 17 bases of the junction left unmatched.

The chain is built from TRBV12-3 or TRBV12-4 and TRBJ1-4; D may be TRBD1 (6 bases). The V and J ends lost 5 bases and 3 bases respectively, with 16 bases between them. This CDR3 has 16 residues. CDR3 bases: TGTGCCAGCAGTCTGGGGGGCAGGGGTGCTAATGAAAAACTGTTTTTT. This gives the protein CASSLGGRGANEKLFF.

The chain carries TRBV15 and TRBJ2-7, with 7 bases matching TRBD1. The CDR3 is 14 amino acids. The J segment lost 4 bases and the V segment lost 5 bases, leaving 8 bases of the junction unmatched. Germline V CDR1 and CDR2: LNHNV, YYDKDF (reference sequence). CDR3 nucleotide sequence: TGTGCCACCAGCCCGACAGGGACCGGGTACGAGCAGTACGTC. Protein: CATSPTGTGYEQYV.

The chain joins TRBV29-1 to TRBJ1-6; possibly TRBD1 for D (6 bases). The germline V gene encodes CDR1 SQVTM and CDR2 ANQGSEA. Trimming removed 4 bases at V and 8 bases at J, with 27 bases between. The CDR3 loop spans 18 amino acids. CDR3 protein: CSVGEDRDLPSIDSPLHF. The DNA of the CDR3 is TGCAGCGTTGGTGAGGACAGAGATCTTCCTTCTATTGATTCACCCCTCCACTTT.

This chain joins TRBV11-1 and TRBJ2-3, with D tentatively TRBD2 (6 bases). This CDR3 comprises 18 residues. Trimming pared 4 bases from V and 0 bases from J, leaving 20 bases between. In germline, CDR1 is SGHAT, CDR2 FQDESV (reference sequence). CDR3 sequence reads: CASSSLGLTDISTDTQYF. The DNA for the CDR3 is TGTGCCAGCAGCTCCCTGGGACTGACGGATATTAGCACAGATACGCAGTATTTT. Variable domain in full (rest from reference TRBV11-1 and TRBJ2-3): EAEVAQSPRYKITEKSQAVAFWCDPISGHATLYWYRQILGQGPELLVQFQDESVVDDSQLPKDRFSAERLKGVDSTLKIQPAELGDSAMYLCASSSLGLTDISTDTQYFGPGTRLTVL.

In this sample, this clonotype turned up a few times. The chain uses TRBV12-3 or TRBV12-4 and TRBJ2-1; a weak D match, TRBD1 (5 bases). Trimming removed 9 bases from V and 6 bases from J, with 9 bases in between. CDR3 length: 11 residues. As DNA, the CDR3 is TGTGCCAGTCCAGGGTTCAATGAGCAGTTCTTC. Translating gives CASPGFNEQFF.

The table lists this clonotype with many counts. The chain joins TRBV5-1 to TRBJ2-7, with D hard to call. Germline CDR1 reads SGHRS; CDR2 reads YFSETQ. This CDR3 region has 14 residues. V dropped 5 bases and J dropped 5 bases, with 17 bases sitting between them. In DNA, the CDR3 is TGCGCCAGCAGTCCGGCAGGTGGCATGAACGAGCAGTACGTC. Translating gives CASSPAGGMNEQYV.

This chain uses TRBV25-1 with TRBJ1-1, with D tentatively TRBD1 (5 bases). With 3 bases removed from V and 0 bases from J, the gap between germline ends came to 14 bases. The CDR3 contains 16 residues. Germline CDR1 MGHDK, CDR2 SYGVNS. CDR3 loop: CASSDVALGLNTEAFF. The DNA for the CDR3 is TGTGCCAGCAGTGATGTCGCCCTGGGGCTGAACACTGAAGCTTTCTTT.

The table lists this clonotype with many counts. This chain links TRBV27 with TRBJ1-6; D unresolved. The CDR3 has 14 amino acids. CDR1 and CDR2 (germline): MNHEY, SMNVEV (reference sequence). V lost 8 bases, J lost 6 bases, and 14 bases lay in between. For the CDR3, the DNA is TGTGCCAGCCGACCCTCTCAGGCTAATTCACCCCTCCACTTT. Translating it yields CASRPSQANSPLHF.

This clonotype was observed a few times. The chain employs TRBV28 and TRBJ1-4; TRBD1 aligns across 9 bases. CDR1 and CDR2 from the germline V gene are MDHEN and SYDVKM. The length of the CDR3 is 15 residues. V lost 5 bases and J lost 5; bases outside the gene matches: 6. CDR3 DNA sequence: TGTGCCAGCAGTCGCCCCGGGACAGGGAATGAAAAACTGTTTTTT. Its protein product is CASSRPGTGNEKLFF.

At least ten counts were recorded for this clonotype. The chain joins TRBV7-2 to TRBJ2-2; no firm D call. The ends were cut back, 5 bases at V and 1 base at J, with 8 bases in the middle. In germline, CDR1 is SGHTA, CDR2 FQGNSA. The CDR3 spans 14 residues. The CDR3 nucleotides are TGTGCCAGCAGCAAAACACTGAACACCGGGGAGCTGTTTTTT. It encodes CASSKTLNTGELFF.

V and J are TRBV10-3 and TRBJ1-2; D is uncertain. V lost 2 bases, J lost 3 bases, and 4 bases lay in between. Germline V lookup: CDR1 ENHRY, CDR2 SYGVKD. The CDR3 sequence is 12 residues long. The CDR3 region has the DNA TGTGCCATCAGTGAGGGGGACTATGGCTACACCTTC. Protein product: CAISEGDYGYTF.

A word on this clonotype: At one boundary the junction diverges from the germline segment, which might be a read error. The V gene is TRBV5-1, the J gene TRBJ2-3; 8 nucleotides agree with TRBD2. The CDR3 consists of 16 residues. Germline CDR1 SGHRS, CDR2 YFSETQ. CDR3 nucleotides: TGCGCCAGCAGCGTGATAGCGGGGAGAAGCACGGATACGCAGTATTTT. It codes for CASSVIAGRSTDTQYF.

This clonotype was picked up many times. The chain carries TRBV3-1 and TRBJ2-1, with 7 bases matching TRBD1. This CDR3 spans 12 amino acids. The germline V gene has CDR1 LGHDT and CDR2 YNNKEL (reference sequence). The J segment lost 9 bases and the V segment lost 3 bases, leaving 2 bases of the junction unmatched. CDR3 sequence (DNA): TGTGCCAGCAGCCAGACAGGGCGTGAGCAGTTCTTC. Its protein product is CASSQTGREQFF.

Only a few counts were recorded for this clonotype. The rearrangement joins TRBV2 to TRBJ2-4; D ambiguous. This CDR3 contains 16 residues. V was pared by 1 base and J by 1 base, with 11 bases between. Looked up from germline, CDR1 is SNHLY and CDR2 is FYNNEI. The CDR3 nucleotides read TGTGCCAGCAGTGAAGGACCCCCAAATGCCAAAAACATTCAGTACTTC. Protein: CASSEGPPNAKNIQYF.

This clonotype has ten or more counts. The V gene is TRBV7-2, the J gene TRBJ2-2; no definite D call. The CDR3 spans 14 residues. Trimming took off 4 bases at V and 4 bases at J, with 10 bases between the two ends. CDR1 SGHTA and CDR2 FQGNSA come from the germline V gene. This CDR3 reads CASSSVRVTGELFF. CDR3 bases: TGTGCCAGCAGCTCTGTAAGGGTCACCGGGGAGCTGTTTTTT.

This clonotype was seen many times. CDR3 sequence: CSAGQVNQPQHF. The CDR3 DNA follows: TGCAGTGCGGGACAGGTTAATCAGCCCCAGCATTTT. This sequence joins TRBV20-1 and TRBJ1-5; 8 bases fit TRBD1. The CDR3 totals 12 residues. Germline CDR1 and CDR2: DFQATT and SNEGSKA (reference sequence). V dropped 6 bases and J dropped 4; count of bases not matched to a gene: 2.